A selection of T cell receptor beta chains follows, all from one sample in a study of technical replicates of blood from a handful of donors. The assay was immunoSEQ multiplex PCR, and TCRdb's table has in-frame clones only and misses some. Of tens of thousands of clones listed, approximately 94% are singletons. The sample taken for sequencing was T cells isolated from PBMCs. The receptors were gathered from a human donor in good health. Each CDR3 is given without its conserved first and last residue. D genes are given only for firm matches.

J	D	V	CDR3
TRBJ2-2	.	TRBV7-9	ASIRDLKAGELF
TRBJ2-7	TRBD2	TRBV11-2	ASSLETAGGLSYEQY
TRBJ1-1	.	TRBV7-9	ASSMTGEAF
TRBJ2-7	TRBD2	TRBV5-1	ASSVTSGTYEQY
TRBJ2-5	TRBD1	TRBV5-1	ASSPGQGRETQY
TRBJ1-1	TRBD1	TRBV5-6	ASRNSRSRGLMNTEAF
TRBJ1-1	TRBD1	TRBV5-1	ASSWKTGMNTEAF
TRBJ1-5	TRBD1	TRBV11-2	ASIFPGTGNQPQH
TRBJ2-3	TRBD2	TRBV7-2	ASSLRLAGVTQY
TRBJ1-2	.	TRBV27	ASSLTRGDGYGYT
TRBJ1-2	.	TRBV11-2	ASSSIRVFGYT
TRBJ2-1	TRBD1	TRBV2	ASSQDRGNTEQF
TRBJ2-5	TRBD2	TRBV2	ASSQTSGRGLGETQY
TRBJ2-7	.	TRBV18	ASSLSGRSGEQY
TRBJ2-1	.	TRBV5-6	ASTFLDDEQF
TRBJ2-5	.	TRBV29-1	SVPTGRGETQY
TRBJ2-7	TRBD1	TRBV19	ASSIGRGRYEQY
TRBJ2-6	TRBD1	TRBV7-3	ASSRTGEFAGANVLT
TRBJ2-7	TRBD2	TRBV11-2	ASSLVAGTHEQY
TRBJ1-3	TRBD1	TRBV19	ASSIGDSPGNTIY
TRBJ2-4	.	TRBV19	ASSISPGNIQY
TRBJ2-7	.	TRBV7-3	ASSSKSGAEQY
TRBJ2-5	TRBD1	TRBV4-3	ASSQAGTVPQETQY
TRBJ2-3	TRBD2	TRBV11-3	ASSFSGNRDTQY
TRBJ1-1	.	TRBV28	ASSLSLNTEAF
TRBJ1-1	.	TRBV4-1	ASSQDQGTPMNTEAF
TRBJ2-7	.	TRBV6-5	ASSYSVLAEYEQY